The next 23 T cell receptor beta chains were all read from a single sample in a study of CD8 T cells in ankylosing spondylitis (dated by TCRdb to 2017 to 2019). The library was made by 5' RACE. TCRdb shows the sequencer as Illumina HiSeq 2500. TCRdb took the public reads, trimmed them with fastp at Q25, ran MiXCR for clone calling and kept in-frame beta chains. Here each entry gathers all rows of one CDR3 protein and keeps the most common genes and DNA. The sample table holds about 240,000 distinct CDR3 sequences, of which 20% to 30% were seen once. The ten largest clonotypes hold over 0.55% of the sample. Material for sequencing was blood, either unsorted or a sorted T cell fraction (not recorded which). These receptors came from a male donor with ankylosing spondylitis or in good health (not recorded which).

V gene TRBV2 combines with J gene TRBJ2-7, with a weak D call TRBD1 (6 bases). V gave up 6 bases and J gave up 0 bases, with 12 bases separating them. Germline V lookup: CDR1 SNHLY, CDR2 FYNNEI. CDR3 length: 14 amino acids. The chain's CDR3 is CASRWTAHSYEQYF. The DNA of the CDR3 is TGTGCCAGCAGATGGACAGCTCACTCCTACGAGCAGTACTTC.

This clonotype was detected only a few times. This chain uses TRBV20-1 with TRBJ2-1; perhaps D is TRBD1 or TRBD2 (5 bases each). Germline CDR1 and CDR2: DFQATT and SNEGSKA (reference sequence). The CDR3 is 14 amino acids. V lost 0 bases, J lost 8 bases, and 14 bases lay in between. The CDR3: CSAREGTLSDEQFF. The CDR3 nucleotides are TGCAGTGCTAGAGAGGGGACCCTGTCCGATGAGCAGTTCTTC.

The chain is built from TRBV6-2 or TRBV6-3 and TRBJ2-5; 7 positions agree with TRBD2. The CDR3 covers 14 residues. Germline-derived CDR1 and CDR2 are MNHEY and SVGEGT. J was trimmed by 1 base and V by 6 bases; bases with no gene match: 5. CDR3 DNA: TGTGCCAGCAGGGCAGCGGGGATCCAAGAGACCCAGTACTTC. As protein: CASRAAGIQETQYF.

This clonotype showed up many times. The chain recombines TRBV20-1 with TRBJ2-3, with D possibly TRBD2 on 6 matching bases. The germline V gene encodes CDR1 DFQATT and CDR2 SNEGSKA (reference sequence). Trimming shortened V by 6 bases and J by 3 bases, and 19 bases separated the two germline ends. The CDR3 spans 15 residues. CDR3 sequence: CSALSLAGKTDTQYF. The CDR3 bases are TGCAGTGCCTTGTCCCTTGCGGGGAAGACAGATACGCAGTATTTT.

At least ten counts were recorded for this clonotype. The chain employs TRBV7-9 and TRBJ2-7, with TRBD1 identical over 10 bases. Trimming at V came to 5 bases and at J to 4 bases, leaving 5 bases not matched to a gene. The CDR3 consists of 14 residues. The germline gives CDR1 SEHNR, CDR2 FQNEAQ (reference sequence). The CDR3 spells CASSDRGLDYEQYF. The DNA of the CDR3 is TGTGCCAGCAGCGACAGGGGGCTGGATTACGAGCAGTACTTC.

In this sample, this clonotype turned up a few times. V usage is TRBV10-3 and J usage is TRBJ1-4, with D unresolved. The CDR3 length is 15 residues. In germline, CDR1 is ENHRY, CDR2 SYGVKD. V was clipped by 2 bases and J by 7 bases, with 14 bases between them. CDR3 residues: CAISERAGWGEKLFF. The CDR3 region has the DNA TGTGCCATCAGTGAGAGGGCAGGTTGGGGTGAAAAACTGTTTTTT.

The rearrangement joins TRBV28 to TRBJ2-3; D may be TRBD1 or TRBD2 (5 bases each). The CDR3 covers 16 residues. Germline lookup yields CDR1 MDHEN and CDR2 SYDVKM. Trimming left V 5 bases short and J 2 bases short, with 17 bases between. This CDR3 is CASSRAGAAYTDTQYF. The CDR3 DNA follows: TGTGCCAGCAGTCGGGCCGGGGCAGCTTACACAGATACGCAGTATTTT.

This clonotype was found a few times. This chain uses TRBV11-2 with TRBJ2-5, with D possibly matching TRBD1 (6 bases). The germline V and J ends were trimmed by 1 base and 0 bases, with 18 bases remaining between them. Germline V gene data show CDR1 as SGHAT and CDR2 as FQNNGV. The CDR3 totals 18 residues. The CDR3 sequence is CASSLVVFGTKHQETQYF. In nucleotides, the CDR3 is TGTGCCAGCAGCTTAGTTGTTTTTGGGACAAAACACCAAGAGACCCAGTACTTC.

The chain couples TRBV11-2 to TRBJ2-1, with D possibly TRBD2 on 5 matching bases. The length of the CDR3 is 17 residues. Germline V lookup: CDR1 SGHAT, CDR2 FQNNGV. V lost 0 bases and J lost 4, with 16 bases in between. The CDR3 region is CASSLDDVSRRYNEQFF. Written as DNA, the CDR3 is TGTGCCAGCAGCTTAGATGACGTTTCCCGGAGGTACAATGAGCAGTTCTTC. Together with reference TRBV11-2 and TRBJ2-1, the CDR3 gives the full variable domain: EAGVAQSPRYKIIEKRQSVAFWCNPISGHATLYWYQQILGQGPKLLIQFQNNGVVDDSQLPKDRFSAERLKGVDSTLKIQPAKLEDSAVYLCASSLDDVSRRYNEQFFGPGTRLTVL.

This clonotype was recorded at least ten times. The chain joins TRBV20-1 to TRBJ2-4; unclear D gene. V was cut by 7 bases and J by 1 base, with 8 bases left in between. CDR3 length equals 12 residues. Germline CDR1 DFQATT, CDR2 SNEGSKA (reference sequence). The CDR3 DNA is TGCAGTGTTACGAGGGCCAAAAACATTCAGTACTTC. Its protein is CSVTRAKNIQYF.

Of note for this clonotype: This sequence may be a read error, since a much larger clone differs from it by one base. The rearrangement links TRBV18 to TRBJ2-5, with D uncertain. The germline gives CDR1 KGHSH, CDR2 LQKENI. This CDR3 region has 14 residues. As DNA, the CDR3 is TGTGACAGCTCACCACCGGGCAGGAAAGAGACCCAGTACTTC. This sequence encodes CDSSPPGRKETQYF.

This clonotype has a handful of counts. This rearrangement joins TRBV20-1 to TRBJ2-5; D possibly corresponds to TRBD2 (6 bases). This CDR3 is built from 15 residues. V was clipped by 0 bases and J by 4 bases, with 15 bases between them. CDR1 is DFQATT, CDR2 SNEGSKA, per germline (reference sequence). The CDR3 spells CSAREVRMGGETQYF. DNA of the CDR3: TGCAGTGCTAGAGAGGTTCGGATGGGGGGAGAGACCCAGTACTTC.

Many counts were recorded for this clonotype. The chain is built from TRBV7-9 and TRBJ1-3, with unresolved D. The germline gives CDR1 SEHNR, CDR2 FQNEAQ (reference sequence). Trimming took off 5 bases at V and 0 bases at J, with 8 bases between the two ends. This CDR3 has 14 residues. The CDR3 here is CASSPGHSGNTIYF. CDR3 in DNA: TGTGCCAGCAGCCCCGGCCACTCTGGAAACACCATATATTTT.

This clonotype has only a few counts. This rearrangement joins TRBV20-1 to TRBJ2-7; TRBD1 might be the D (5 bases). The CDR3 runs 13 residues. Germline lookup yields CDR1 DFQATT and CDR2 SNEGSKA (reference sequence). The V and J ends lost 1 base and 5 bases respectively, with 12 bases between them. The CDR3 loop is CSARVGVGNEQYF. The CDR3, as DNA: TGCAGTGCTAGAGTAGGGGTGGGGAACGAGCAGTACTTC.

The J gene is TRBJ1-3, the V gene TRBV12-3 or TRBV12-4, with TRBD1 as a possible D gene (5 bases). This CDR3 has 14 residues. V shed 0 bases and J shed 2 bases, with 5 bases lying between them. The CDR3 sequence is CASSLAGAGNTIYF. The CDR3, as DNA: TGTGCCAGCAGTTTAGCGGGGGCTGGAAACACCATATATTTT.

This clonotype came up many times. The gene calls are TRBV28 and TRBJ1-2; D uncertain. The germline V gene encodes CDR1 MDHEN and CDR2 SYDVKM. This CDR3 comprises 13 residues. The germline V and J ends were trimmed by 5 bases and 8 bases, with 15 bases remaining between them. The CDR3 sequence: CASSPRPSSGYTF. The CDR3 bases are TGTGCCAGCAGTCCCCGTCCCTCGTCCGGCTACACCTTC.

The CDR3, as DNA: TGCAGCGTTGACTCAGGGCGGGGGGTCCCCGATACGCAGTATTTT. It translates to CSVDSGRGVPDTQYF. The chain employs TRBV29-1 and TRBJ2-3, with 8 bases that match TRBD2. The CDR3 loop spans 15 amino acids. Germline V CDR1 and CDR2: SQVTM, ANQGSEA. The junction had 11 bases not matched to a gene; V was cut back by 3 bases and J by 6 bases.

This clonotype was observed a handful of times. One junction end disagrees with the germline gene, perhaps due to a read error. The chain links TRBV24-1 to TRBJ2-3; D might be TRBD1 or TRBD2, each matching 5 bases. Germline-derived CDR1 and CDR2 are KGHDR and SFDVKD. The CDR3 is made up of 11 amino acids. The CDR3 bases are TGTGCCACCAGTGGACAGCTGGGACGATGTTTT. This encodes CATSGQLGRCF.

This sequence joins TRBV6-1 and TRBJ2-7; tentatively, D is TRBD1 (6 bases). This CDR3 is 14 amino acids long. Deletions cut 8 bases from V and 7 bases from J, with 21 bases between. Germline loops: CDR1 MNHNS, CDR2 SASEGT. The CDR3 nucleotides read TGTGCCAGCTCTCTCCTCGGACAGCTCGTGGAGCAGTACTTC. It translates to CASSLLGQLVEQYF.

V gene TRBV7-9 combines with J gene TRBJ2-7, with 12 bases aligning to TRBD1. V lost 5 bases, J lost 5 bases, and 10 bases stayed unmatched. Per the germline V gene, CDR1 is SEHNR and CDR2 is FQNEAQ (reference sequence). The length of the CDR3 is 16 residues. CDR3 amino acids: CASSRPRDRGHHEQYF. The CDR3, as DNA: TGTGCCAGCAGCCGGCCCAGGGACAGGGGGCATCACGAGCAGTACTTC.

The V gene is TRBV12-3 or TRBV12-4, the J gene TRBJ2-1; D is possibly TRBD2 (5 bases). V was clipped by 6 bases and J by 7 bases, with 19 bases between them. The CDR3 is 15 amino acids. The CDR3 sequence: CASSFRRRTVNEQFF. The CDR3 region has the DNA TGTGCCAGCAGCTTTAGACGGAGGACCGTGAATGAGCAGTTCTTC.

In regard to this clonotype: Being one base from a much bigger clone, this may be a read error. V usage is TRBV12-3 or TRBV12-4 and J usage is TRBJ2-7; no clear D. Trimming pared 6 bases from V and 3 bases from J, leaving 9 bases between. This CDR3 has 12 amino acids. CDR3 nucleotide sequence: TGTGCCAGCAGATACCTCAGCTACGAGCAGTACTTC. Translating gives CASRYLSYEQYF.

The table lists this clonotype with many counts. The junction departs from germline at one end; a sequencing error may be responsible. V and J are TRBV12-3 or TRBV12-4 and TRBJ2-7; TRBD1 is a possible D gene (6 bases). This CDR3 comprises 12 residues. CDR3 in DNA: TGCGCCAGCAGTCGGACAGACTACGAGCAGTACTTC. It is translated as CASSRTDYEQYF.